One and the same sample provided the 23 T cell receptor delta chains below, sequenced in a study of DNA immune sequencing with unique molecular identifiers. All 8 TRDV and 4 TRDJ genes were targeted in 32-plex amplification of genomic DNA. In two to three barcoding PCR cycles, molecules received a 12-nucleotide UMI, then adapter PCR followed. TCRdb re-identified clones in the multiplex PCR reads via CATT. Among a few thousand delta-chain clones listed, about 10% were seen once. Sequencing used gamma-delta T cells enriched from blood buffy coat, or unenriched PBMCs (not recorded which). These TCRs come from a human donor in good health.

As concerns this clone: One base away lies a much larger clone, so this may be a sequencing read error. Other nucleotide sequences in the sample specify the same CDR3. V and J are TRDV2 and TRDJ1, with TRDD3 matching 10 bases. The CDR3 runs to 19 residues. V gave up 0 bases and J gave up 6 bases; unmatched junction bases: 18. CDR1 GEAIGNYY and CDR2 EKD come from the germline V gene. The CDR3 region is CACDTLVVGDTDPRNKLIF. Here the CDR3 DNA reads TGTGCCTGTGACACCCTCGTAGTGGGGGATACTGACCCCAGGAATAAACTCATCTTT.

This clone showed up just a few times. The mismatch at residue 4 between this DNA's translation and the TCRdb protein of a much larger clone likely reflects a read error; the protein shown is translated from the DNA. The identical CDR3 is also encoded by other nucleotide sequences in the sample. The chain employs TRDV2 and TRDJ3, with D tentatively TRDD3 (5 bases). Trimming shortened V by 4 bases and J by 0 bases, and 21 bases separated the two germline ends. The CDR3 contains 20 residues. Per germline, CDR1 GEAIGNYY and CDR2 EKD. CDR3 coding DNA: TGTGCCTGTGAAACCTTGGGGACCACGAACGGCTCCTGGGACACCCGACAGATGTTTTTC. Translated, it gives CACETLGTTNGSWDTRQMFF.

Worth noting for this clone: Only one base separates this from a far larger clonotype, so it likely reflects a read error. This specimen includes other DNA sequences encoding the same CDR3. This chain joins TRDV1 and TRDJ1, with 9 bases matching TRDD3. The J gene, left out of TCRdb, was set here by checking the DNA against germline. Looked up from germline, CDR1 is TSWWSYY and CDR2 is QGS. This CDR3 has 24 amino acids. Losses at the gene ends were 4 bases for V and 2 bases for J; bases not matched to a gene: 32. Here the CDR3 reads CALGGYLSSFTRTWGIRRTDKLIF. CDR3 sequence (DNA): TGTGCTCTTGGGGGCTATCTCTCTTCCTTTACGCGTACCTGGGGGATTCGGAGGACCGATAAACTCATCTTT.

This clone appeared many times. The chain has TRDV2 and TRDJ1, with 7 bases matching TRDD3. The V segment lost 2 bases and the J segment 0 bases; nucleotides outside the gene matches: 8. Germline CDR1 GEAIGNYY, CDR2 EKD. The CDR3 is 16 residues long. CDR3 amino acids: CACDRLGATDTDKLIF. The CDR3 coding sequence is TGTGCCTGTGACAGGCTGGGGGCTACCGACACCGATAAACTCATCTTT.

As regards this clone: Given a far larger clone just one base away, this is likely a sequencing read error. The same CDR3 arises from other DNA sequences in this sample as well. V is TRDV2 and J is TRDJ1; 8 bases align to TRDD3. V shed 0 bases and J 0 bases; nucleotides not matched to a gene: 17. CDR1 and CDR2 from the germline V gene are GEAIGNYY and EKD. The CDR3 contains 20 residues. CDR3 amino acids: CACDTLRVSGGHEYTDKLIF. The CDR3 coding sequence is TGTGCCTGTGACACCCTCAGGGTTTCTGGGGGACACGAGTACACCGATAAACTCATCTTT.

This clone turned up a few times. TCRdb attributes to this sequence the protein of a much larger clone, which differs from the DNA translation at residue 12; a read error is likely, and the protein displayed is translated from the DNA. The chain couples TRDV2 to TRDJ1; 8 bases fit TRDD3. With 0 bases clipped from V and 0 bases from J, the junction kept 14 bases outside the gene matches. This CDR3 spans 19 amino acids. From germline, CDR1 is GEAIGNYY and CDR2 EKD. The CDR3 sequence is CACDTVGDYKRIYTDKLIF. The CDR3 DNA follows: TGTGCCTGTGACACCGTGGGGGATTATAAAAGGATCTACACCGATAAACTCATCTTT.

Ten or more counts support this clone. The rearrangement joins TRDV1 to TRDJ1; 11 nucleotides match TRDD3. In the absence of a J gene in TCRdb, the DNA was matched to germline to assign it here. CDR3 length: 25 amino acids. The germline V gene has CDR1 TSWWSYY and CDR2 QGS. V gave up 4 bases and J gave up 0 bases; unmatched junction bases: 31. The DNA for the CDR3 is TGTGCTCTTGGGGCCCGGGAGGTGGGGGATACGCGAATATCCTTAAGGGCTCGGTACACCGATAAACTCATCTTT. Its protein is CALGAREVGDTRISLRARYTDKLIF.

As to this clone: With only one base between it and a far larger clone, this is likely a read error. The identical CDR3 is also encoded by other nucleotide sequences in the sample. V is TRDV2 and J is TRDJ1; 8 nucleotides align to TRDD3. V gave up 0 bases and J gave up 0 bases; unmatched junction bases: 8. The CDR3 sequence is 17 residues long. Germline V CDR1 and CDR2: GEAIGNYY, EKD. This chain's CDR3 is CACDTLTGGHDTDKLIF. The CDR3 region has the DNA TGTGCCTGTGACACCTTAACTGGGGGTCATGACACCGATAAACTCATCTTT.

Of note for this clone: Since a far larger clone is one base different, this is likely a read error. The same CDR3 arises from other DNA sequences in this sample as well. The chain recombines TRDV2 with TRDJ1; 9 nucleotides match TRDD3. CDR3 length equals 17 residues. Germline V gene data show CDR1 as GEAIGNYY and CDR2 as EKD. The CDR3, as DNA: TGTGCTTGTGACACTCTGGGGGATGGAAAGTACACCGATAAACTCATCTTT. The encoded protein is CACDTLGDGKYTDKLIF.

On this clone: A far larger clone is just one base off, so this is likely a read error. This chain uses TRDV2 with TRDJ1, with D unclear. This CDR3 comprises 12 residues. Germline CDR1 reads GEAIGNYY; CDR2 reads EKD. CDR3 sequence (DNA): TGTGCCTGTGACACCGGTTACGATGAACTCATCTTT. Protein: CACDTGYDELIF.

This clone qualifies as medium-sized (0.01 to 0.1%). This chain links TRDV2 with TRDJ3; TRDD3 aligns across 12 bases. CDR3 size: 22 residues. Per the germline V gene, CDR1 is GEAIGNYY and CDR2 is EKD. V shed 3 bases and J 0 bases; nucleotides not matched to a gene: 14. The CDR3: CACDHTGTGGYRSSWDTRQMFF. Here the CDR3 DNA reads TGTGCCTGTGACCACACCGGTACTGGGGGATACCGGAGCTCCTGGGACACCCGACAGATGTTTTTC.

Only a few counts were recorded for this clone. TCRdb's protein, taken from a much larger clone, differs from this DNA's translation at residue 14, likely owing to a read error; the protein displayed comes from the DNA. J is TRDJ3 and V is TRDV2, with D possibly being TRDD3 (5 bases). Germline V gene lookup returns CDR1 GEAIGNYY and CDR2 EKD. CDR3 length: 20 amino acids. The CDR3 here is CACDTLGTTNGSWHTRQMFF. The CDR3 DNA reads as TGTGCCTGTGACACCTTGGGGACCACGAACGGCTCCTGGCACACCCGACAGATGTTTTTC.

This clone was detected ten times or more. This chain uses TRDV1 with TRDJ1, with 13 bases identical to TRDD3. TCRdb is silent on the J gene; assignment here came from matching the DNA to germline. Trimming at V came to 1 base and at J to 0 bases, leaving 26 bases not matched to a gene. This CDR3 contains 25 residues. Germline V gene sequence: CDR1 TSWWSYY, CDR2 QGS. CDR3 residues: CALGEHYLLAQYWGIREKYTDKLIF. The CDR3 bases are TGTGCTCTTGGGGAACATTACCTACTGGCCCAATACTGGGGGATACGCGAAAAGTACACCGATAAACTCATCTTT.

Comments on this clone: The mismatch at residue 14 between this DNA's translation and the TCRdb protein of a much larger clone likely reflects a read error; the protein shown is translated from the DNA. J is TRDJ1 and V is TRDV2, with 7 bases that match TRDD3. CDR3 length: 17 amino acids. Per germline, CDR1 GEAIGNYY and CDR2 EKD. This CDR3 reads CACDTLVLGENTDNLIF. CDR3 DNA sequence: TGTGCCTGTGACACCCTCGTGTTGGGGGAGAACACCGATAATCTCATCTTT.

On this clone itself: TCRdb's listed protein matches a much larger clone and diverges from this DNA's translation at residue 9, likely through a read error; the protein shown comes from the DNA. J is TRDJ3 and V is TRDV2; unclear D gene. Trimming shortened V by 0 bases and J by 0 bases, and 14 bases separated the two germline ends. The CDR3 covers 19 residues. Germline CDR1 GEAIGNYY, CDR2 EKD. The CDR3 DNA is TGTGCCTGTGACACCGGTAGCTGGAGGAGCTCCTGGGACACCCGACAGATGTTTTTC. This gives the protein CACDTGSWRSSWDTRQMFF.

This chain joins TRDV1 and TRDJ1; D might be TRDD2 (6 bases). The J gene, left out of TCRdb, was set here by checking the DNA against germline. The germline CDR1 and CDR2 sequences are TSWWSYY and QGS. The CDR3 extends over 25 amino acids. The V gene lost 2 bases and the J gene lost 0 bases, with 40 bases spanning the gap. In nucleotides, the CDR3 is TGTGCTCTTGGGGAAAATCGGGGCAACCCCTTCCCCTTCATCGACCGGGGGTGGTACACCGATAAACTCATCTTT. Amino acid sequence: CALGENRGNPFPFIDRGWYTDKLIF.

This clone was observed a few times. A much larger clone differs by one base, so this may be a read error. The rearrangement uses TRAV38-2/DV8 and TRDJ1, with 9 bases lining up with TRDD3. The CDR3 has 26 residues. Trimming removed 2 bases from V and 3 bases from J; junction bases left unmatched: 38. From germline, CDR1 is TSESDYY and CDR2 QEAYKQQN. CDR3: CAYRSAVLRPLPYLLGERPYSDKLIF. DNA of the CDR3: TGTGCTTATAGGAGTGCAGTCCTACGTCCTTTACCTTACCTACTGGGGGAACGACCTTACTCCGATAAACTCATCTTT.

The sample holds a few counts of this clone. The TCRdb record carries a much larger clone's protein, which differs from this DNA's translation at residue 4; a read error is the likely cause, and the protein listed here is the DNA translation. This rearrangement joins TRDV2 to TRDJ1; 7 nucleotides align to TRDD3. CDR1 GEAIGNYY and CDR2 EKD come from the germline V gene. Trimming cost V 5 bases and J 0 bases; bases outside gene matches: 8. This CDR3 is 15 amino acids long. The DNA for the CDR3 is TGTGCCTGTGGCCTACTGGGGACAGACACCGATAAACTCATCTTT. Protein sequence: CACGLLGTDTDKLIF.

This clone appeared a few times. The TCRdb protein comes from a much larger clone and disagrees with this DNA's translation at residue 3, likely due to a read error; the protein given here is derived from the DNA. This sequence joins TRDV2 and TRDJ1; 11 nucleotides match TRDD3. The germline CDR1 and CDR2 sequences are GEAIGNYY and EKD. V was pared by 9 bases and J by 4 bases, with 12 bases of the junction left unmatched. The CDR3 has 15 amino acids. The CDR3 reads CARAQLGDRDDKLIF. The DNA of the CDR3 is TGTGCCCGTGCCCAACTGGGGGATAGGGACGATAAACTCATCTTT.

A note on this clone: This DNA translates differently at residue 9 from the TCRdb protein, which is that of a much larger clone; a read error is likely, and the protein shown is the DNA's own translation. The chain combines TRDV2 with TRDJ1; no definite D call. CDR1 is GEAIGNYY and CDR2 is EKD in the germline V gene. Deletions cut 4 bases from V and 3 bases from J, with 14 bases between. The CDR3 is 14 amino acids. CDR3 DNA sequence: TGTGCCTGTGATTCGGTAGAGAACGCCGATAAACTCATCTTT. It codes for CACDSVENADKLIF.

This clone was found a few times. This DNA's translation differs at residue 14 from TCRdb's protein, which comes from a much larger clone; a read error is likely, and the protein shown is translated from the DNA. The gene calls are TRDV2 and TRDJ1; 9 bases are shared with TRDD3. Germline-derived CDR1 and CDR2 are GEAIGNYY and EKD. The CDR3 is 17 amino acids. The CDR3 spells CACDTLGDGKYTDNLIF. CDR3 nucleotides: TGTGCCTGTGACACTCTGGGGGATGGAAAGTACACCGATAATCTCATCTTT.

To note about this clone: This sequence is one base from a far larger clone and is likely a read error. The chain employs TRDV2 and TRDJ3; 7 bases fit TRDD3. CDR1 is GEAIGNYY and CDR2 is EKD in the germline V gene. The length of the CDR3 is 18 residues. DNA of the CDR3: TGTGCCTGTGACACTCTACTGGGGAGCTCCTGGGACATCCGACAGATGTTTTTC. It encodes CACDTLLGSSWDIRQMFF.

Of note for this clone: The TCRdb record carries a much larger clone's protein, which differs from this DNA's translation at residue 11; a read error is the likely cause, and the protein listed here is the DNA translation. The rearrangement uses TRDV2 and TRDJ1; 12 nucleotides agree with TRDD3. The CDR3 extends over 16 amino acids. After removal of 2 bases from V and 3 bases from J, the junction contained 6 bases not matched to a gene. Germline assignment: CDR1 GEAIGNYY and CDR2 EKD. The CDR3 region is CACDKLGDTQSDKLIF. CDR3 DNA: TGTGCCTGTGACAAGCTGGGGGATACGCAGTCCGATAAACTCATCTTT.